The rows below give T cell receptor beta chains drawn from one sample of a study of shared clonotypes between healthy human individuals. The protocol was immunoSEQ multiplex PCR, while the TCRdb copy is restricted to in-frame clones and leaves out a portion. The data hold approximately 2.4 million clones, with 90% to 96% observed a single time. What was sequenced was naive CD4+ T cells sorted from blood. All receptors come from a man younger than 30 in good health. The CDR3 runs from the conserved cysteine through the conserved F or W. Fields, in order: CDR3 length, D gene, V gene, J gene, CDR3 protein. D genes are given only for firm matches.

CDR3 length: 15; D gene: TRBD2; V gene: TRBV27; J gene: TRBJ2-4; CDR3 protein: CASRSTSGPRDIQYF
CDR3 length: 15; D gene: TRBD1; V gene: TRBV19; J gene: TRBJ1-6; CDR3 protein: CASSMGQLVDSPLHF
CDR3 length: 18; D gene: TRBD1; V gene: TRBV4-3; J gene: TRBJ1-6; CDR3 protein: CASSQVLGQGAYNSPLHF
CDR3 length: 14; D gene: .; V gene: TRBV5-1; J gene: TRBJ1-6; CDR3 protein: CASSFSGTDSPLHF
CDR3 length: 12; D gene: .; V gene: TRBV18; J gene: TRBJ1-2; CDR3 protein: CASSPQAGGYTF
CDR3 length: 14; D gene: .; V gene: TRBV5-1; J gene: TRBJ2-5; CDR3 protein: CASSLTGQEETQYF
CDR3 length: 15; D gene: .; V gene: TRBV18; J gene: TRBJ1-5; CDR3 protein: CASSPGLQGAQPQHF
CDR3 length: 16; D gene: .; V gene: TRBV2; J gene: TRBJ1-1; CDR3 protein: CASSEAGTGRGTEAFF
CDR3 length: 14; D gene: .; V gene: TRBV6-6; J gene: TRBJ2-7; CDR3 protein: CASSYTDTSYEQYF
CDR3 length: 18; D gene: .; V gene: TRBV19; J gene: TRBJ1-5; CDR3 protein: CASSIHVRLPVGNQPQHF
CDR3 length: 15; D gene: TRBD1; V gene: TRBV5-1; J gene: TRBJ2-7; CDR3 protein: CASSFIQGAPYEQYF
CDR3 length: 13; D gene: .; V gene: TRBV30; J gene: TRBJ1-4; CDR3 protein: CAWGSWDGEKLFF
CDR3 length: 16; D gene: .; V gene: TRBV18; J gene: TRBJ1-3; CDR3 protein: CASSPRTGGEGNTIYF
CDR3 length: 15; D gene: TRBD1; V gene: TRBV6-5; J gene: TRBJ1-2; CDR3 protein: CASSYSRGQGYGYTF
CDR3 length: 13; D gene: .; V gene: TRBV11-3; J gene: TRBJ2-3; CDR3 protein: CASSLIAADTQYF
CDR3 length: 14; D gene: .; V gene: TRBV28; J gene: TRBJ2-7; CDR3 protein: CASTLGRGNYEQYF
CDR3 length: 13; D gene: .; V gene: TRBV11-2; J gene: TRBJ2-1; CDR3 protein: CASSGTPTANKFF
CDR3 length: 17; D gene: TRBD2; V gene: TRBV10-2; J gene: TRBJ2-2; CDR3 protein: CASTGTSGRQNTGELFF
CDR3 length: 14; D gene: .; V gene: TRBV11-2; J gene: TRBJ2-7; CDR3 protein: CASSFPWSSYEQYF
CDR3 length: 11; D gene: .; V gene: TRBV28; J gene: TRBJ1-6; CDR3 protein: CASSLSLTLHF
CDR3 length: 12; D gene: TRBD1; V gene: TRBV6-1; J gene: TRBJ1-2; CDR3 protein: CASRTGGHGYTF
CDR3 length: 13; D gene: .; V gene: TRBV10-1; J gene: TRBJ1-1; CDR3 protein: CASSETGNTEAFF
CDR3 length: 14; D gene: .; V gene: TRBV5-1; J gene: TRBJ2-7; CDR3 protein: CASSLPTSGYEQYF
CDR3 length: 15; D gene: .; V gene: TRBV19; J gene: TRBJ2-7; CDR3 protein: CASSAGTALLSEQYF